These 21 T cell receptor beta chains were all obtained from the same sample, sequenced in a study of T cells in Graves' hyperthyroidism and ophthalmopathy (dated by TCRdb to about 2019). Libraries were made using multiplex PCR. The listed sequencing device is Illumina HiSeq 2000. The TCR beta CDR3 regions were amplified from RNA transcripts. For the first round of RT-PCR on the TCR CDR3, the HTBI primer set was used together with the Qiagen OneStep RT-PCR kit. TCRdb ran its own pipeline on the public reads, namely fastp trimming at Q25 and MiXCR clone calling, and kept in-frame beta chains. Merged by CDR3 protein, the rows form single entries marked with the most common genes and DNA. A total of about 410,000 distinct CDR3 sequences appear in this sample, around 13% of them only once. Together, the top ten hold 15% to 20% of the sample. The specimen sequenced was blood. The receptor set was obtained from a woman in her 30s with Graves' ophthalmopathy.

This clonotype was seen at least ten times. The V gene is TRBV2, the J gene TRBJ2-7, with TRBD1 identical over 8 bases. Germline CDR1 reads SNHLY; CDR2 reads FYNNEI. V was clipped by 4 bases and J by 6 bases; unmatched bases: 2. The CDR3 covers 12 residues. The CDR3 nucleotides are TGTGCCAGCAGTGTCGACAGGGGCGAGCAGTACTTC. This encodes CASSVDRGEQYF.

A remark on this clonotype: One end of the junction is discordant with germline, which a read error may explain. CDR3 loop: CASSLTGQGANEQLF. Here the CDR3 DNA reads TGTGCCAGCAGCCTCACAGGACAGGGCGCCAATGAGCAGCTCTTC. The chain uses TRBV3-1 and TRBJ2-1; 8 bases map to TRBD1. The CDR3 contains 15 residues. Per the germline V gene, CDR1 is LGHDT and CDR2 is YNNKEL (reference sequence).

The chain employs TRBV5-1 and TRBJ2-3, with D perhaps matching TRBD1 (6 bases). Germline lookup yields CDR1 SGHRS and CDR2 YFSETQ. The CDR3 runs to 13 residues. Trimming cost V 7 bases and J 2 bases, with 11 bases left between them. The CDR3 reads CASEKGDTDTQYF. In DNA form, the CDR3 reads TGCGCCAGCGAAAAGGGGGACACAGATACGCAGTATTTT. Full variable domain (rest looked up from reference TRBV5-1 and TRBJ2-3): KAGVTQTPRYLIKTRGQQVTLSCSPISGHRSVSWYQQTPGQGLQFLFEYFSETQRNKGNFPGRFSGRQFSNSRSEMNVSTLELGDSALYLCASEKGDTDTQYFGPGTRLTVL.

There are many counts of this clonotype. This sequence joins TRBV18 and TRBJ1-2; D unresolved. Germline loops: CDR1 KGHSH, CDR2 LQKENI. With 4 bases removed from V and 6 bases from J, the gap between germline ends came to 12 bases. This CDR3 contains 13 residues. This CDR3 reads CASSLGGLDGYTF. The CDR3 region has the DNA TGTGCCAGCTCACTTGGTGGGTTGGATGGCTACACCTTC.

This clonotype came up many times. The V and J genes are TRBV28 and TRBJ1-5; D ambiguous. The CDR3 runs to 14 residues. In germline, CDR1 is MDHEN, CDR2 SYDVKM. Trimming left V 3 bases short and J 0 bases short, with 6 bases between. CDR3 in DNA: TGTGCCAGCAGTTTTCGGAATAGCAATCAGCCCCAGCATTTT. This gives the protein CASSFRNSNQPQHF.

This clonotype has ten or more counts. The gene calls are TRBV28 and TRBJ2-7, with 7 nucleotides matching TRBD1. This CDR3 spans 13 amino acids. Germline CDR1 reads MDHEN; CDR2 reads SYDVKM. V trimming: 7 bases; J trimming: 3 bases; junction bases outside the gene matches: 6. The CDR3, as DNA: TGTGCCAGCACTGACAGGGTTAACTACGAGCAGTACTTC. It encodes CASTDRVNYEQYF. The variable domain in full, with the rest retrieved from reference TRBV28 and TRBJ2-7, is DVKVTQSSRYLVKRTGEKVFLECVQDMDHENMFWYRQDPGLGLRLIYFSYDVKMKEKGDIPEGYSVSREKKERFSLILESASTNQTSMYLCASTDRVNYEQYFGPGTRLTVT.

This clonotype appeared a few times. The chain recombines TRBV2 with TRBJ2-7; D not certain. This CDR3 contains 13 residues. Germline-derived CDR1 and CDR2 are SNHLY and FYNNEI. V dropped 4 bases and J dropped 2 bases, with 9 bases sitting between them. CDR3 residues: CASSAGRPYEQYF. The CDR3 DNA reads as TGTGCCAGCAGTGCAGGACGACCCTACGAGCAGTACTTC.

This clonotype was detected only a few times. The CDR3 DNA reads TGCGCCAGCAGCCAAGAGAGAGAGTGGGGGACCATATATTTT. Protein product: CASSQEREWGTIYF. The rearrangement links TRBV4-1 to TRBJ1-3; tentatively, D is TRBD1 (5 bases). Per germline, CDR1 MGHRA and CDR2 YSYEKL. This CDR3 has 14 residues. Trimming shortened V by 0 bases and J by 10 bases, and 13 bases separated the two germline ends.

Of note for this clonotype: This may be a read error, as it is one base from a much larger clone. The chain is built from TRBV12-3 or TRBV12-4 and TRBJ2-5; D not resolved. This CDR3 spans 14 amino acids. The CDR3: CASNLAPTGETQYF. As DNA, the CDR3 is TGTGCCAGCAATTTAGCCCCGACGGGAGAGACCCAGTACTTC.

This clonotype was counted at least ten times. V usage is TRBV12-3 or TRBV12-4 and J usage is TRBJ1-1; D unresolved. V was shortened by 5 bases and J by 2 bases, with 9 bases between the two germline ends. The CDR3 consists of 13 residues. CDR3 sequence reads: CASSPEVNTEAFF. The CDR3 region has the DNA TGTGCCAGCAGTCCCGAAGTCAACACTGAAGCTTTCTTT.

At least ten counts were recorded for this clonotype. The chain combines TRBV20-1 with TRBJ2-3; 8 positions agree with TRBD2. Germline V gene data show CDR1 as DFQATT and CDR2 as SNEGSKA (reference sequence). V shed 8 bases and J 2 bases; nucleotides not matched to a gene: 9. CDR3 size: 14 residues. Written as DNA, the CDR3 is TGCAGTTCCCAGGAGCGGGGGTTCACAGATACGCAGTATTTT. This sequence encodes CSSQERGFTDTQYF.

This clonotype was detected ten times or more. The J gene is TRBJ1-4, the V gene TRBV7-8; D is unclear. The CDR3 spans 14 residues. Germline V gene sequence: CDR1 SGHVS, CDR2 FQNEAQ. Trimming took off 3 bases at V and 8 bases at J, with 13 bases between the two ends. CDR3 nucleotides: TGTGCCAGCAGCTTCACGGGCGCGGGAGAAAAACTGTTTTTT. Its translation is CASSFTGAGEKLFF.

Turning to this clonotype: One base away lies a much larger clone, so this may be a sequencing read error. This rearrangement joins TRBV7-2 to TRBJ2-3; D ambiguous. This CDR3 spans 12 amino acids. Germline CDR1 and CDR2: SGHTA and FQGNSA. Written as DNA, the CDR3 is TGTGCCGGCAGCCTCCAGGCGTTTATGCAGTATTTT. Translated: CAGSLQAFMQYF.

The sample holds many counts of this clonotype. J is TRBJ2-1 and V is TRBV2; no definite D call. This CDR3 has 16 amino acids. The V gene lost 1 base and the J gene lost 4 bases, with 14 bases spanning the gap. Looked up from germline, CDR1 is SNHLY and CDR2 is FYNNEI. CDR3 nucleotide sequence: TGTGCCAGCAGTGAAGAACGTCTTCGTCCGTACAATGAGCAGTTCTTC. This codes for CASSEERLRPYNEQFF.

The chain is built from TRBV5-1 and TRBJ2-3; D unclear. The germline gives CDR1 SGHRS, CDR2 YFSETQ. V was shortened by 2 bases and J by 0 bases, with 19 bases between the two germline ends. CDR3 size: 18 residues. The CDR3 bases are TGCGCCAGCAGCTTTCTTCCCCTAGGGTCACTTAGCACAGATACGCAGTATTTT. Translation: CASSFLPLGSLSTDTQYF. Complete variable domain (other parts from reference TRBV5-1 and TRBJ2-3): KAGVTQTPRYLIKTRGQQVTLSCSPISGHRSVSWYQQTPGQGLQFLFEYFSETQRNKGNFPGRFSGRQFSNSRSEMNVSTLELGDSALYLCASSFLPLGSLSTDTQYFGPGTRLTVL.

As concerns this clonotype: With a much larger clone just one base away, this may be a read error. This rearrangement joins TRBV6-1 to TRBJ1-1; D gene uncertain. Germline V gene sequence: CDR1 MNHNS, CDR2 SASEGT. The CDR3 consists of 14 residues. The CDR3 DNA reads TGTGCCGGCAGTGAACTCAGACAGAACACTGAAGCTTTCTTT. Protein: CAGSELRQNTEAFF.

This clonotype was counted ten times or more. V usage is TRBV28 and J usage is TRBJ2-7; TRBD2 agrees at 11 bases. This CDR3 is 16 amino acids long. Trimming at V came to 3 bases and at J to 3 bases, leaving 7 bases not matched to a gene. Germline-derived CDR1 and CDR2 are MDHEN and SYDVKM. The CDR3 coding sequence is TGTGCCAGCAGTTTTGGGGTGGGACTAGCGGTCTACGAGCAGTACTTC. Amino acids: CASSFGVGLAVYEQYF.

This clonotype was recorded many times. The V and J genes are TRBV18 and TRBJ2-3; no clear D. CDR1 is KGHSH, CDR2 LQKENI, per germline. The V end was cut by 6 bases, the J end by 9 bases, with 19 bases between. The CDR3 has 14 amino acids. CDR3 in DNA: TGTGCCAGCTCCCCCCCGGGCTTCGGTGGGACGCAGTATTTT. Its translation: CASSPPGFGGTQYF.

This clonotype was detected ten times or more. This chain joins TRBV28 and TRBJ1-2; D call uncertain. CDR3 length equals 12 residues. CDR1 is MDHEN and CDR2 is SYDVKM in the germline V gene. Trimming left V 6 bases short and J 8 bases short, with 13 bases between. The CDR3 loop reads CASSSPARGYTF. CDR3 coding DNA: TGTGCCAGCAGCTCCCCCGCGAGGGGCTACACCTTC.

About this clonotype: One base away lies a much larger clone, so this may be a sequencing read error. This chain connects TRBV18 to TRBJ2-3; 9 bases line up with TRBD1. From germline, CDR1 is KGHSH and CDR2 LQKENI. The CDR3 covers 16 residues. As DNA, the CDR3 is TGTGCCAGCTCACCCAGGGGACAGGGATCCCCAGATGCGCAGTATTTT. It specifies CASSPRGQGSPDAQYF.

This clonotype was recorded at least ten times. The chain recombines TRBV7-2 with TRBJ2-1; 14 bases fit TRBD2. This CDR3 comprises 17 residues. CDR1 SGHTA and CDR2 FQGNSA come from the germline V gene. With V trimmed by 5 bases and J by 2 bases, 5 bases remained unmatched. CDR3 DNA: TGTGCCAGCAGCCCGGGGGGACTAGCGGGGGCCTACAATGAGCAGTTCTTC. Its protein product is CASSPGGLAGAYNEQFF. The whole variable domain, remainder taken from reference TRBV7-2 and TRBJ2-1, is GAGVSQSPSNKVTEKGKDVELRCDPISGHTALYWYRQSLGQGLEFLIYFQGNSAPDKSGLPSDRFSAERTGGSVSTLTIQRTQQEDSAVYLCASSPGGLAGAYNEQFFGPGTRLTVL.